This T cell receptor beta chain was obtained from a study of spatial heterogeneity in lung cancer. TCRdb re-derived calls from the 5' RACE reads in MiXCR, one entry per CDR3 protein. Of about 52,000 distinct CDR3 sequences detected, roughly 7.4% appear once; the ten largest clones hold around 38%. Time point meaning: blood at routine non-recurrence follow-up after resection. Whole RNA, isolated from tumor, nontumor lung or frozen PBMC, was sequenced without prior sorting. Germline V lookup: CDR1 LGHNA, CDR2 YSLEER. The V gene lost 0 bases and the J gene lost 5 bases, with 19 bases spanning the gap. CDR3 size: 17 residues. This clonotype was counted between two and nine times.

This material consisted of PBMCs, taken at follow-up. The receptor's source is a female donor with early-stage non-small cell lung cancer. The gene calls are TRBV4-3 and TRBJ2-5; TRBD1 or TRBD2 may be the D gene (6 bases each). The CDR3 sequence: CASSQDVLGGLRETQYF. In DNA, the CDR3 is TGCGCCAGCAGCCAAGACGTCCTTGGGGGGCTGAGGGAGACCCAGTACTTC.